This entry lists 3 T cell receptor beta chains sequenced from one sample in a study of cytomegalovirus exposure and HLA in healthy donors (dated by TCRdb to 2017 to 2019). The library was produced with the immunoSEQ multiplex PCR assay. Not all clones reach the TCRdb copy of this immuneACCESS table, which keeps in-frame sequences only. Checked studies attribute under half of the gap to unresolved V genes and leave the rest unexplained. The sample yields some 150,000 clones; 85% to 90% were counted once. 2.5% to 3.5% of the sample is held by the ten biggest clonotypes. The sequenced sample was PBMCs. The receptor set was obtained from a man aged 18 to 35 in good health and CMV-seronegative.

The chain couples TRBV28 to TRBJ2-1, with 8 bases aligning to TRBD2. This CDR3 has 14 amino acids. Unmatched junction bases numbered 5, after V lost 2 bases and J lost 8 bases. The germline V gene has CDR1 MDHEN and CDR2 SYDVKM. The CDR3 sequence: CASSLGTRQYEQFF. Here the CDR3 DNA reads TGTGCCAGCAGTTTAGGGACTAGACAATATGAGCAGTTCTTC. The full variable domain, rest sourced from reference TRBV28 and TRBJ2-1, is DVKVTQSSRYLVKRTGEKVFLECVQDMDHENMFWYRQDPGLGLRLIYFSYDVKMKEKGDIPEGYSVSREKKERFSLILESASTNQTSMYLCASSLGTRQYEQFFGPGTRLTVL.

The CDR3 sequence is CASSLSGANVLTF. CDR3 nucleotide sequence: TGTGCCAGCAGCCTCAGTGGGGCCAACGTCCTGACTTTC. The rearrangement joins TRBV14 to TRBJ2-6; D unresolved. The CDR3 is made up of 13 amino acids. CDR1 is SGHDN, CDR2 FVKESK, per germline. V gave up 4 bases and J gave up 3 bases, with 4 bases separating them.

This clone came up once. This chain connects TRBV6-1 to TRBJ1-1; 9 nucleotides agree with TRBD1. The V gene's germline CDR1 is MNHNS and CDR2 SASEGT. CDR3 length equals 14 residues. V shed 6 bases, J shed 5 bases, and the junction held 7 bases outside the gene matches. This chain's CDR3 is CASSATGGVTEAFF. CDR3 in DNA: TGTGCCAGCAGCGCCACAGGGGGCGTAACTGAAGCTTTCTTT.